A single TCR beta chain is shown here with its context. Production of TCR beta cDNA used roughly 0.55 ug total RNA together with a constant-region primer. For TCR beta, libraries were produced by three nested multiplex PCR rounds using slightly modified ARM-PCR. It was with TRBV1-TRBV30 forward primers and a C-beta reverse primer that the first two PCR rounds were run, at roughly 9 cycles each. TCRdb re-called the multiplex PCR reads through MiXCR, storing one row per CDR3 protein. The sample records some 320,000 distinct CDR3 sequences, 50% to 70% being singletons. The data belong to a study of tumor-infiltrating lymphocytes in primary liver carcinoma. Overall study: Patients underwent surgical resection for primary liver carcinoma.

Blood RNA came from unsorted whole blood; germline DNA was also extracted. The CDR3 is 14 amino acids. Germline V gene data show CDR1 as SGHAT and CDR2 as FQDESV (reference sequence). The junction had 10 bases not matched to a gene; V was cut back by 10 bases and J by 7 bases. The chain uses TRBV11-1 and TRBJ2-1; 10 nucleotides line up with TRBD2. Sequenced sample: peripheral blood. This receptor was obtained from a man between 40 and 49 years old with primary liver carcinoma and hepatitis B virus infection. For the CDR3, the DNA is TGTGCCACCGAAAGCGGGAGGGCCATTAATGAGCAGTTCTTC. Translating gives CATESGRAINEQFF.